This passage covers 19 T cell receptor beta chains from one sample sequenced in a study of high-grade serous ovarian cancer treatment subgroups. Tumor samples were obtained before definitive surgery or chemotherapy. The protocol was immunoSEQ multiplex PCR, while the TCRdb copy is restricted to in-frame clones and leaves out a portion. The sample records about 6,600 clones, 79% being singletons. The sample was tumor tissue. All receptors derive from a human donor with high-grade serous ovarian cancer.

The gene calls are TRBV5-1 and TRBJ1-2, with a possible D match to TRBD1 (6 bases). V was trimmed by 5 bases and J by 4 bases, leaving 15 bases between them. This CDR3 spans 14 amino acids. From germline, CDR1 is SGHRS and CDR2 YFSETQ. CDR3 bases: TGCGCCAGCAGTCCCGGGACAACTACCTATGGCTACACCTTC. Its protein is CASSPGTTTYGYTF. The variable domain in full, with the rest retrieved from reference TRBV5-1 and TRBJ1-2, is KAGVTQTPRYLIKTRGQQVTLSCSPISGHRSVSWYQQTPGQGLQFLFEYFSETQRNKGNFPGRFSGRQFSNSRSEMNVSTLELGDSALYLCASSPGTTTYGYTFGSGTRLTVV.

The rearrangement links TRBV5-4 to TRBJ2-1, with 9 positions matching TRBD2. Germline CDR1 reads SGHNT; CDR2 reads YYREEE (reference sequence). V gave up 6 bases and J gave up 7 bases; unmatched junction bases: 8. The CDR3 is 14 residues long. This CDR3 reads CASTTSGAKNEQFF. DNA of the CDR3: TGTGCCAGCACGACTAGCGGAGCGAAGAATGAGCAGTTCTTC.

The chain employs TRBV7-3 and TRBJ2-3, with TRBD1 matching over 7 bases. This CDR3 contains 13 residues. J was trimmed by 7 bases and V by 3 bases; bases with no gene match: 4. Germline lookup yields CDR1 SGHTA and CDR2 FQGTGA. The CDR3 region has the DNA TGTGCCAGCAGCTTCCAACAGGGGAATACGCAGTATTTT. It yields the protein CASSFQQGNTQYF.

The rearrangement joins TRBV6-6 to TRBJ2-1, with D perhaps matching TRBD2 (6 bases). Per the germline V gene, CDR1 is MNHNY and CDR2 is SVGAGI (reference sequence). Trimming removed 2 bases from V and 8 bases from J, with 13 bases in between. The CDR3 totals 14 residues. The CDR3 region has the DNA TGTGCCAGCAGTTACAGAAGGAGGGGCGATGAGCAGTTCTTC. It yields the protein CASSYRRRGDEQFF.

CDR3 nucleotides: TGTGCCAGCAGCTTAACGTCCACCGGTTCACCCCTCCACTTT. Protein product: CASSLTSTGSPLHF. The chain is built from TRBV7-3 and TRBJ1-6; D unresolved. Trimming stripped 0 bases from V and 9 bases from J, with 9 bases between. The V gene's germline CDR1 is SGHTA and CDR2 FQGTGA. CDR3 length: 14 residues.

The chain recombines TRBV7-8 with TRBJ2-5; 9 bases align to TRBD1. The assigned J gene may be wrong: the sequence end matches TRBJ2-7 better. Germline CDR1 SGHVS, CDR2 FQNEAQ. The CDR3 totals 15 residues. This CDR3 is CASSLRDRGFNEQYF. CDR3 nucleotide sequence: TGTGCCAGCAGCCTACGAGACAGGGGGTTCAACGAGCAGTACTTC.

This chain connects TRBV6-5 to TRBJ1-4, with TRBD1 identical over 11 bases. The V gene's germline CDR1 is MNHEY and CDR2 SVGAGI. Trimming removed 5 bases from V and 7 bases from J; junction bases left unmatched: 6. The CDR3 is 15 residues long. The CDR3 region is CASSADRGRTEKLFF. The CDR3 region has the DNA TGTGCCAGCAGTGCGGACAGGGGGCGGACTGAAAAACTGTTTTTT.

The CDR3 region is CASSLAGYFNEQFF. CDR3 DNA sequence: TGTGCCAGCAGCTTAGCGGGATATTTTAATGAGCAGTTCTTC. The V and J genes are TRBV11-3 and TRBJ2-1; maybe TRBD2 (5 bases). V was clipped by 1 base and J by 7 bases, with 11 bases between them. The CDR3 sequence is 14 residues long. Germline V gene data show CDR1 as SGHNT and CDR2 as YENEEA.

This clone has only one observation. This rearrangement joins TRBV27 to TRBJ1-5, with a tentative D call TRBD1 (5 bases). The CDR3 totals 15 residues. CDR1 MNHEY and CDR2 SMNVEV come from the germline V gene (reference sequence). The ends were cut back, 6 bases at V and 0 bases at J, with 12 bases in the middle. In DNA, the CDR3 is TGTGCCAGCAGGCCACAGGTATTTAGCAATCAGCCCCAGCATTTT. Translating gives CASRPQVFSNQPQHF.

The chain joins TRBV4-2 to TRBJ2-2; 7 positions match TRBD1. The V and J ends lost 5 bases and 2 bases, in that order; junction bases with no gene match: 5. CDR3 length: 15 amino acids. CDR1 LGHNA and CDR2 YNFKEQ come from the germline V gene. The CDR3 sequence is CASSNGQENTGELFF. CDR3 sequence (DNA): TGTGCCAGCAGCAACGGACAGGAAAACACCGGGGAGCTGTTTTTT.

By share, this clone counts as large. CDR3 sequence (DNA): TGTGCCAGCACCCCAACGGGGGCCAGGTACTACGAGCAGTACTTC. Its translation: CASTPTGARYYEQYF. The chain is built from TRBV6-5 and TRBJ2-7; either TRBD1 or TRBD2 may fit D (6 bases each). Deletions cut 7 bases from V and 3 bases from J, with 19 bases between. Germline V gene lookup returns CDR1 MNHEY and CDR2 SVGAGI. This CDR3 is built from 15 residues.

This chain uses TRBV9 with TRBJ2-7, with 7 nucleotides matching TRBD2. The CDR3 runs to 14 residues. Germline-derived CDR1 and CDR2 are SGDLS and YYNGEE. After removal of 2 bases from V and 0 bases from J, the junction contained 2 bases not matched to a gene. DNA of the CDR3: TGTGCCAGCAGCGTTGGCGGGAGCTCCTACGAGCAGTACTTC. Translation gives CASSVGGSSYEQYF.

This clone was counted only a few times. The chain carries TRBV5-4 and TRBJ2-1; D is undetermined. The CDR3 runs to 15 residues. Trimming cost V 0 bases and J 1 base, with 8 bases left between them. Germline CDR1 SGHNT, CDR2 YYREEE (reference sequence). DNA of the CDR3: TGTGCCAGCAGCTTGGTAGGATTGTCCTACAATGAGCAGTTCTTC. Protein sequence: CASSLVGLSYNEQFF.

CDR3 loop: CASSYGPLYGYTF. CDR3 DNA: TGTGCCAGCAGCTATGGCCCCCTATATGGCTACACCTTC. V and J are TRBV5-8 and TRBJ1-2; D not certain. The CDR3 contains 13 residues. V lost 3 bases and J lost 5, with 11 bases in between. CDR1 SGHTS and CDR2 YDEGEE come from the germline V gene.

V usage is TRBV11-3 and J usage is TRBJ1-5; TRBD1 matches at 10 bases. The CDR3 extends over 17 amino acids. Germline assignment: CDR1 SGHNT and CDR2 YENEEA. J was trimmed by 4 bases and V by 0 bases; bases with no gene match: 6. The CDR3 region has the DNA TGTGCCAGCAGCTTAGACCGCGGGACAGGGGATAATCAGCCCCAGCATTTT. Translating it yields CASSLDRGTGDNQPQHF.

The chain links TRBV11-3 to TRBJ2-5, with D possibly TRBD2 on 5 matching bases. Germline V gene lookup returns CDR1 SGHNT and CDR2 YENEEA. V gave up 4 bases and J gave up 2 bases, with 14 bases separating them. CDR3 length: 15 amino acids. This CDR3 reads CASSSTAREQETQYF. For the CDR3, the DNA is TGTGCCAGCAGCTCAACGGCGAGGGAACAAGAGACCCAGTACTTC.

The rearrangement uses TRBV28 and TRBJ2-1; possibly TRBD2 for D (7 bases). CDR1 and CDR2 (germline): MDHEN, SYDVKM. CDR3 length: 14 residues. Trimming took off 7 bases at V and 9 bases at J, with 19 bases between the two ends. CDR3 DNA sequence: TGTGCCAGCACCCGAGAAGGGAGGGGGGGTGAGCAGTTCTTC. The encoded protein is CASTREGRGGEQFF.

The chain joins TRBV5-1 to TRBJ2-3; 8 bases are shared with TRBD2. The V gene's germline CDR1 is SGHRS and CDR2 YFSETQ. Losses at the gene ends were 4 bases for V and 4 bases for J; bases not matched to a gene: 14. The CDR3 is 17 amino acids. CDR3 sequence: CASSQRQRERWPDTQYF. As DNA, the CDR3 is TGCGCCAGCAGCCAACGACAGCGGGAGAGGTGGCCAGATACGCAGTATTTT.

The chain couples TRBV18 to TRBJ1-6, with 10 bases that match TRBD1. The CDR3 extends over 16 amino acids. From germline, CDR1 is KGHSH and CDR2 LQKENI. Trimming at V came to 8 bases and at J to 3 bases, leaving 7 bases not matched to a gene. The CDR3 protein is CASLKTGGRYNSPLHF. The CDR3 DNA is TGTGCCAGCCTAAAGACAGGGGGCCGCTATAATTCACCCCTCCACTTT.